This TCR beta chain is drawn from a study of blood T cells in healthy people across ages. Combining a sample-barcoded 5' primer with a J-beta primer mix, a second PCR ran for roughly 7 to 12 cycles. There were at least 2.5 million CDR3-containing paired-end reads obtained from each sample. TCRdb re-analysed the 5' RACE reads in MiXCR, keeping a single row per CDR3 protein. The sample records roughly 1,800,000 distinct CDR3 sequences, approximately 50% being singletons. The ends lost 1 base at V and 6 bases at J; junction bases unmatched: 8. Per the germline V gene, CDR1 is SGHRS and CDR2 is YFSETQ. The CDR3 extends over 16 amino acids. Samples each yielded at least 6 micrograms of total RNA. Regarding the study as a whole: Older individuals had lower TCR beta diversity per million T cells (the decline was roughly linear). There was a strong correlation between TCR beta diversity and naive T cell percentage.

Comment on this clonotype: As yet, its antigen is unknown.

This TCR was recovered from a woman in her thirties or forties in good health. Sequencing input: blood. The rearrangement links TRBV5-1 to TRBJ1-4; 8 bases match TRBD1. This CDR3 is CASSLKDRVEDEKLFF. DNA of the CDR3: TGCGCCAGCAGCTTGAAGGACAGGGTGGAGGATGAAAAACTGTTTTTT.